The 18 T cell receptor beta chains below come from one sample, sequenced in a study of T cells in Graves' hyperthyroidism and ophthalmopathy. TCR beta CDR3 sequences were amplified from RNA transcripts. The HTBI primer set was used in a first-round RT-PCR of the TCR CDR3. MiXCR, applied by TCRdb to the multiplex PCR reads, yields one record per CDR3 protein. The sample carries more than 350,000 distinct CDR3 sequences, roughly 17% recorded once. Material: blood. These receptor sequences come from a woman in her 30s with Graves' hyperthyroidism that later progressed to Graves' ophthalmopathy.

This clonotype was seen many times. V is TRBV19 and J is TRBJ1-1, with 7 nucleotides matching TRBD1. In germline, CDR1 is LNHDA, CDR2 SQIVND (reference sequence). This CDR3 spans 14 amino acids. J was trimmed by 1 base and V by 3 bases; bases with no gene match: 2. The CDR3 reads CASSMGQKNTEAFF. Here the CDR3 DNA reads TGTGCCAGTAGTATGGGACAGAAGAACACTGAAGCTTTCTTT.

The chain is built from TRBV19 and TRBJ2-7; D call uncertain. Per the germline V gene, CDR1 is LNHDA and CDR2 is SQIVND (reference sequence). Between the trimmed V and J ends, which lost 2 bases and 2 bases, there was a span of 10 bases. The CDR3 totals 14 residues. CDR3 sequence (DNA): TGTGCCAGTAGTATATGGTCCGGAGCCTACGAGCAGTACTTC. It yields the protein CASSIWSGAYEQYF.

V usage is TRBV7-2 and J usage is TRBJ2-1; 10 positions agree with TRBD2. The CDR3 has 14 amino acids. With V trimmed by 6 bases and J by 10 bases, 9 bases remained unmatched. CDR1 and CDR2 (germline): SGHTA, FQGNSA. The CDR3 DNA sequence: TGTGCCAGCAGTCCAAACAGCGGGGGGGCCGAGCAGTTCTTC. It is translated as CASSPNSGGAEQFF.

This clonotype was recorded at least ten times. The genes are TRBV25-1 and TRBJ1-1; TRBD1 is a possible D gene (5 bases). CDR1 is MGHDK, CDR2 SYGVNS, per germline. V shed 2 bases and J shed 1 base, with 14 bases lying between them. This CDR3 spans 16 amino acids. DNA of the CDR3: TGTGCCAGCAGTGAACGGAGGGGAGAGGGGAACACTGAAGCTTTCTTT. Translated: CASSERRGEGNTEAFF.

This clonotype appeared many times. The V gene is TRBV27, the J gene TRBJ2-1, with 8 bases lining up with TRBD2. The germline CDR1 and CDR2 sequences are MNHEY and SMNVEV (reference sequence). The CDR3 spans 14 residues. V gave up 1 base and J gave up 9 bases; unmatched junction bases: 5. CDR3 loop: CASSLFRTSTEQFF. In DNA form, the CDR3 reads TGTGCCAGCAGTTTATTCCGGACTAGCACTGAGCAGTTCTTC.

This clonotype was detected ten times or more. V usage is TRBV11-2 and J usage is TRBJ1-2; D is uncertain. Germline CDR1 SGHAT, CDR2 FQNNGV. V gave up 4 bases and J gave up 2 bases, with 17 bases separating them. CDR3 length: 16 amino acids. The CDR3 DNA reads as TGTGCCAGCAGCTACGTCAGAAGCTTCCGGAACTATGGCTACACCTTC. It encodes CASSYVRSFRNYGYTF.

This clonotype was found many times. The gene calls are TRBV7-9 and TRBJ1-2; D call uncertain. The germline V gene has CDR1 SEHNR and CDR2 FQNEAQ (reference sequence). Trimming pared 2 bases from V and 6 bases from J, leaving 4 bases between. This CDR3 is 11 amino acids long. In DNA, the CDR3 is TGTGCCAGCAGCTTACGTGATGGCTACACCTTC. Amino acids: CASSLRDGYTF.

This clonotype was observed many times. The chain links TRBV19 to TRBJ2-5; D might be TRBD1 (6 bases). The CDR3 length is 14 residues. The germline V gene has CDR1 LNHDA and CDR2 SQIVND (reference sequence). V lost 2 bases and J 5 bases, leaving 12 bases between the germline ends. The CDR3 DNA reads TGTGCCAGTAGTATAATTCTGCAGGGGGAGACCCAGTACTTC. This encodes CASSIILQGETQYF.

There are a few counts of this clonotype. The chain links TRBV6-9 to TRBJ1-2; unclear D gene. CDR1 is MNHGY and CDR2 is SVAAGI in the germline V gene. The CDR3 loop spans 13 amino acids. V was pared by 4 bases and J by 6 bases, with 12 bases between. CDR3 coding DNA: TGTGCCAGCAGTTTCCGGCGGGAGGATGGCTACACCTTC. It translates to CASSFRREDGYTF.

This clonotype was picked up a small number of times. V is TRBV18 and J is TRBJ2-1; TRBD1 aligns across 9 bases. The germline V gene has CDR1 KGHSH and CDR2 LQKENI. Germline trimming cut 2 bases from V and 7 bases from J; bases unmatched to any gene: 9. There are 16 residues in the CDR3. The CDR3, as DNA: TGTGCCAGCTCACCAAGCGTCCAGGACAGGGGAAATGAGCAGTTCTTC. Translating gives CASSPSVQDRGNEQFF. Together with reference TRBV18 and TRBJ2-1, the CDR3 gives the full variable domain: NAGVMQNPRHLVRRRGQEARLRCSPMKGHSHVYWYRQLPEEGLKFMVYLQKENIIDESGMPKERFSAEFPKEGPSILRIQQVVRGDSAAYFCASSPSVQDRGNEQFFGPGTRLTVL.

This clonotype was observed many times. The CDR3 DNA reads TGTGCCAGCAGCCACGGGCAGGGGGCCCATTGGTTCTTC. Translated: CASSHGQGAHWFF. The chain has TRBV11-2 and TRBJ2-1; 8 bases are a match to TRBD1. J gave up 15 bases and V 5 bases, and 12 bases lay outside the gene matches. Per germline, CDR1 SGHAT and CDR2 FQNNGV. The CDR3 is 13 residues long.

The chain employs TRBV10-2 and TRBJ2-1; no firm D call. V lost 2 bases and J 6 bases, leaving 20 bases between the germline ends. This CDR3 is built from 17 residues. CDR1 is WSHSY and CDR2 is SAAADI in the germline V gene. In nucleotides, the CDR3 is TGCGCCAGCAGTGAGAACAATCCGGAAGTATCTTTCAATGAGCAGTTCTTC. Its translation: CASSENNPEVSFNEQFF.

At least ten counts were recorded for this clonotype. The CDR3 sequence: CASSSVTGLDGYTF. The CDR3, as DNA: TGTGCCAGCAGCTCAGTGACAGGGCTGGATGGCTACACCTTC. The rearrangement links TRBV11-2 to TRBJ1-2; TRBD1 matches 7 bases. The CDR3 has 14 residues. The junction had 8 bases not matched to a gene; V was cut back by 4 bases and J by 6 bases. Germline CDR1 SGHAT, CDR2 FQNNGV.

This clonotype was seen many times. The rearrangement links TRBV18 to TRBJ1-2; 9 bases line up with TRBD1. Germline V CDR1 and CDR2: KGHSH, LQKENI. After removal of 6 bases from V and 6 bases from J, the junction contained 8 bases not matched to a gene. The CDR3 is 14 residues long. DNA for the CDR3: TGTGCCAGCTCCTGGGACAGGGTAAGGGATGGCTACACCTTC. The encoded protein is CASSWDRVRDGYTF.

The chain has TRBV30 and TRBJ2-3, with 9 bases that match TRBD2. In germline, CDR1 is GTSNPN, CDR2 SVGIG (reference sequence). CDR3 length equals 14 residues. Trimming removed 3 bases from V and 3 bases from J; junction bases left unmatched: 4. The CDR3 coding sequence is TGTGCCTGGAGGGCGCTAGCGGGAACAGATACGCAGTATTTT. This gives the protein CAWRALAGTDTQYF.

This clonotype was seen only a few times. J is TRBJ1-2 and V is TRBV7-9; D perhaps matches TRBD1 (6 bases). CDR1 is SEHNR, CDR2 FQNEAQ, per germline (reference sequence). V was trimmed by 1 base and J by 6 bases, leaving 18 bases between them. This CDR3 spans 16 amino acids. The chain's CDR3 is CASSLGPVSGGNGYTF. The CDR3 region has the DNA TGTGCCAGCAGCTTAGGGCCCGTGTCGGGGGGCAATGGCTACACCTTC.

This clonotype has only a few counts. The chain carries TRBV20-1 and TRBJ1-6, with D tentatively TRBD1 (5 bases). The length of the CDR3 is 17 residues. V was clipped by 4 bases and J by 11 bases, with 27 bases between them. Germline-derived CDR1 and CDR2 are DFQATT and SNEGSKA (reference sequence). This CDR3 is CSAKKFKYTGVRAPLHF. The CDR3 coding sequence is TGCAGTGCTAAGAAATTTAAATATACAGGAGTTCGGGCACCCCTCCACTTT.

Many counts were recorded for this clonotype. The chain uses TRBV12-3 or TRBV12-4 and TRBJ2-5; tentative D call: TRBD1 (6 bases). Trimming left V 3 bases short and J 5 bases short, with 10 bases between. The CDR3 runs 13 residues. The CDR3 coding sequence is TGTGCCAGCAGTTTGGGGGCGAGGGAGACCCAGTACTTC. Protein sequence: CASSLGARETQYF.